This T cell receptor beta chain was captured by sequencing in a study of CD8 T cells in Susac syndrome. Sequencing of TCR beta drew on CD8+ and CD4+ T cells from blood. The study used treatment-naive patients who had stable or active relapsing-remitting disease as multiple sclerosis controls. The RNA input was about 0.5 to 1 ug, and it was reverse transcribed with random hexamers. The CDR3 of TCR beta was amplified by immunoSEQ multiplex PCR across 54 Vbeta and 13 Jbeta. One entry per CDR3 protein, called by TCRdb with MiXCR from the immunoSEQ multiplex PCR reads. This sample has under 200,000 distinct CDR3 sequences, with 90% to 95% found just once. The CDR3 is 15 amino acids. Germline CDR1 reads LGHDT; CDR2 reads YNNKEL (reference sequence). Trimming cost V 4 bases and J 3 bases, with 16 bases left between them.

This receptor was taken from a human donor with multiple sclerosis. The specimen was CD8+ T cells from PBMCs. The chain carries TRBV3-1 and TRBJ2-7; TRBD2 is a possible D gene (5 bases). In DNA form, the CDR3 reads TGTGCCAGCAGCCTCCTCAGGACGGGAAACTACGAGCAGTACTTC. Its protein product is CASSLLRTGNYEQYF.